This TCR beta chain was observed in a study of T cells after yellow fever vaccination. Each CDR3 protein is one row after TCRdb ran MiXCR on the 5' RACE reads. Of roughly 30,000 distinct CDR3 sequences listed, 8% to 11% are singletons. Germline CDR1 is SGHRS and CDR2 is YFSETQ. V shed 2 bases and J 3 bases; nucleotides not matched to a gene: 4. The CDR3 covers 15 residues. This clonotype was recorded many times. This clonotype was obtained from a man younger than 35 who received the YFV17D yellow fever vaccine. The sample was PBMCs, either bulk or a sorted T-cell subset (CD4+, CD8+, memory, or dextramer-sorted; not recorded which), taken more than 14 days after the first yellow fever vaccination. The genes are TRBV5-1 and TRBJ2-5; 10 bases are a match to TRBD1. Here the CDR3 reads CASSFFGTGEETQYF. CDR3 in DNA: TGCGCCAGCAGCTTTTTCGGGACAGGGGAAGAGACCCAGTACTTC.